This TCR beta chain was identified in a study of beta chain features in type 1 diabetes. Every isolated RNA sample was fully reverse transcribed, so sequencing captured expressed TCRB transcripts. Clones were read by immunoSEQ multiplex PCR, and TCRdb kept only the in-frame ones, dropping some. The profile shows 300,000 to 400,000 clones, 9.5% to 10% of them singletons. Notes on the study in general: Moderate yet significant TCRB CDR3 shortening was seen in Type 1 diabetes patients in all four CD4+ subsets.

Trimming removed 4 bases from V and 5 bases from J, with 23 bases in between. In germline, CDR1 is KGHSH, CDR2 LQKENI. The CDR3 sequence is 17 residues long. Turning to this clone: The antigen is not known.

CD45RO/CCR7/CD25/CD127/CD95/CD27 separated CD4+ naive, central memory, regulatory and stem cell-like memory cells by sorting. The source material was central memory CD4+ T cells from blood. This receptor was identified in a man aged 30-40 years with type 1 diabetes. The V gene is TRBV18, the J gene TRBJ1-1, with a tentative D call TRBD1 (6 bases). The CDR3 protein is CASSREQTSTGTTEAFF. Here the CDR3 DNA reads TGTGCCAGCTCACGCGAACAAACGTCTACAGGGACGACTGAAGCTTTCTTT.